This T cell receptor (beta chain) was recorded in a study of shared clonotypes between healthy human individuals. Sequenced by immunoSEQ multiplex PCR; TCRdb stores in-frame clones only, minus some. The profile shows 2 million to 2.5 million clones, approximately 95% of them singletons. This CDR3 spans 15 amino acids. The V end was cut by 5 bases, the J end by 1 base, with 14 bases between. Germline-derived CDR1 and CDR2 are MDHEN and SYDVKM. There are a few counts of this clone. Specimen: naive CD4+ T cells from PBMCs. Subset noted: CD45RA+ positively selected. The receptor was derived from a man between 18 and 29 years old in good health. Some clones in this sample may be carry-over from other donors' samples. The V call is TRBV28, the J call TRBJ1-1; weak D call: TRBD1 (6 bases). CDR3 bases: TGTGCCAGCAGTCCACCGACAGGTCAGAACACTGAAGCTTTCTTT. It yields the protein CASSPPTGQNTEAFF.